Following are 24 T cell receptor beta chains from one sample sequenced in a study of blood T cell repertoires in COVID-19. Data came from immunoSEQ multiplex PCR; TCRdb stores just in-frame clones and leaves some out. The repertoire holds about 240,000 clones, with 75% to 90% as singletons. Sequencing was done on a sample of peripheral blood. All receptors derive from a woman in her sixties with active or convalescent COVID-19.

The chain has TRBV6-1 and TRBJ2-1; TRBD1 matches at 10 bases. Germline V CDR1 and CDR2: MNHNS, SASEGT. The CDR3 totals 16 residues. The J segment lost 3 bases and the V segment lost 3 bases, leaving 5 bases of the junction unmatched. DNA for the CDR3: TGTGCCAGCAGTGAGGTGGGGGACAGGGGCTACAATGAGCAGTTCTTC. Its translation is CASSEVGDRGYNEQFF.

J is TRBJ1-2 and V is TRBV9; 10 bases align to TRBD1. The CDR3 contains 16 residues. J was trimmed by 6 bases and V by 4 bases; bases with no gene match: 12. Germline assignment: CDR1 SGDLS and CDR2 YYNGEE. CDR3: CASSTDRGRGPDGYTF. Here the CDR3 DNA reads TGTGCCAGCAGCACCGACAGGGGGCGAGGGCCAGATGGCTACACCTTC.

This chain uses TRBV7-9 with TRBJ2-2, with a weak D call TRBD1 (6 bases). Trimming removed 6 bases from V and 5 bases from J, with 10 bases in between. Germline CDR1 SEHNR, CDR2 FQNEAQ (reference sequence). The CDR3 runs to 13 residues. CDR3 DNA sequence: TGTGCCAGCAGGGACCAGGGGACCGGGGAGCTGTTTTTT. Amino acids: CASRDQGTGELFF. Full variable domain (remainder filled in from reference TRBV7-9 and TRBJ2-2): DTGVSQNPRHKITKRGQNVTFRCDPISEHNRLYWYRQTLGQGPEFLTYFQNEAQLEKSRLLSDRFSAERPKGSFSTLEIQRTEQGDSAMYLCASRDQGTGELFFGEGSRLTVL.

The chain uses TRBV5-5 and TRBJ2-1; 7 positions agree with TRBD1. The CDR3 is 14 amino acids. The germline CDR1 and CDR2 sequences are SGHKS and YYEKEE (reference sequence). V gave up 4 bases and J gave up 9 bases; unmatched junction bases: 10. The CDR3: CASSPLTGIIEQFF. The CDR3 bases are TGTGCCAGCAGCCCGTTGACAGGGATAATTGAGCAGTTCTTC.

The chain links TRBV5-1 to TRBJ1-3; no firm D call. Trimming stripped 4 bases from V and 0 bases from J, with 8 bases between. This CDR3 has 14 residues. Germline lookup yields CDR1 SGHRS and CDR2 YFSETQ. As DNA, the CDR3 is TGCGCCAGCAGCCACGGGAACTCTGGAAACACCATATATTTT. It is translated as CASSHGNSGNTIYF.

V gene TRBV18 combines with J gene TRBJ2-7; possibly TRBD1 for D (5 bases). The CDR3 contains 12 residues. Germline-derived CDR1 and CDR2 are KGHSH and LQKENI. V lost 6 bases and J 3 bases, leaving 9 bases between the germline ends. This chain's CDR3 is CASSQDNYEQYF. The DNA for the CDR3 is TGTGCCAGCTCTCAGGACAACTACGAGCAGTACTTC. Full variable domain (remainder filled in from reference TRBV18 and TRBJ2-7): NAGVMQNPRHLVRRRGQEARLRCSPMKGHSHVYWYRQLPEEGLKFMVYLQKENIIDESGMPKERFSAEFPKEGPSILRIQQVVRGDSAAYFCASSQDNYEQYFGPGTRLTVT.

The chain links TRBV19 to TRBJ2-3, with 7 bases that match TRBD2. CDR1 is LNHDA, CDR2 SQIVND, per germline (reference sequence). The CDR3 has 14 amino acids. Unmatched junction bases numbered 1, after V lost 1 base and J lost 3 bases. Here the CDR3 reads CASSIAGGTDTQYF. The CDR3 coding sequence is TGTGCCAGTAGTATAGCGGGGGGAACAGATACGCAGTATTTT.

J is TRBJ2-3 and V is TRBV7-6; TRBD2 matches 13 bases. Germline CDR1 and CDR2: SGHVS and FNYEAQ. J lost 3 bases, V lost 5 bases, and 8 bases had no gene match. The CDR3 length is 17 residues. Written as DNA, the CDR3 is TGTGCCAGCAGCGCGGGACTAGCGGGGAGCGGGACAGATACGCAGTATTTT. Protein: CASSAGLAGSGTDTQYF.

The chain recombines TRBV9 with TRBJ2-3; TRBD1 is a possible D gene (5 bases). Germline V lookup: CDR1 SGDLS, CDR2 YYNGEE. The CDR3 is made up of 13 amino acids. V was shortened by 0 bases and J by 6 bases, with 8 bases between the two germline ends. CDR3 in amino acids: CASSVAWGDTQYF. In nucleotides, the CDR3 is TGTGCCAGCAGCGTAGCCTGGGGCGATACGCAGTATTTT.

The chain combines TRBV15 with TRBJ2-1, with D maybe TRBD2 (7 bases). Trimming shortened V by 0 bases and J by 10 bases, and 16 bases separated the two germline ends. The germline gives CDR1 LNHNV, CDR2 YYDKDF (reference sequence). This CDR3 spans 15 amino acids. The DNA for the CDR3 is TGTGCCACCAGCAGAGATCTTTTGGGGGGGCACGAGCAGTTCTTC. Translation: CATSRDLLGGHEQFF.

This clone was seen a few times. The chain carries TRBV7-2 and TRBJ1-2; possibly TRBD1 for D (6 bases). CDR1 and CDR2 (germline): SGHTA, FQGNSA. The V end was cut by 3 bases, the J end by 7 bases, with 24 bases between. The CDR3 consists of 17 residues. The DNA for the CDR3 is TGTGCCAGCAGCTTGGCCCATGGACAGCTAATTTACCGTGGCTACACCTTC. Translating it yields CASSLAHGQLIYRGYTF.

This chain uses TRBV5-1 with TRBJ1-1; 8 nucleotides agree with TRBD1. The V gene end was trimmed by 4 bases and the J gene end by 0 bases; junction bases not matched to a gene: 8. The CDR3 is 16 residues long. Germline V CDR1 and CDR2: SGHRS, YFSETQ. This chain's CDR3 is CASSQNRGLMNTEAFF. The CDR3 DNA reads TGCGCCAGCAGCCAAAACAGGGGGTTAATGAACACTGAAGCTTTCTTT.

V usage is TRBV19 and J usage is TRBJ2-3; 11 nucleotides agree with TRBD1. V dropped 5 bases and J dropped 6; count of bases not matched to a gene: 10. Germline V CDR1 and CDR2: LNHDA, SQIVND (reference sequence). This CDR3 spans 16 amino acids. The CDR3 coding sequence is TGTGCCAGTAGTGAGTGGACAGGGGGCGCTTCCGATACGCAGTATTTT. Its translation is CASSEWTGGASDTQYF.

The chain employs TRBV6-2 or TRBV6-3 and TRBJ1-1, with TRBD1 identical over 9 bases. J gave up 7 bases and V 2 bases, and 17 bases lay outside the gene matches. CDR1 is MNHEY, CDR2 SVGEGT, per germline. The CDR3 contains 18 residues. DNA of the CDR3: TGTGCCAGCAGTTACGGGACAGGGAAGGTGGCCCTTAAAGATGAAGCTTTCTTT. It translates to CASSYGTGKVALKDEAFF.

This clone was seen a handful of times. The J gene is TRBJ2-7, the V gene TRBV11-2; 10 bases fit TRBD1. Germline values: CDR1 SGHAT, CDR2 FQNNGV. CDR3 length: 15 amino acids. Germline trimming cut 1 base from V and 3 bases from J; bases unmatched to any gene: 3. The DNA for the CDR3 is TGTGCCAGCAGCTTAGCGACAGGGGGCGGCTACGAGCAGTACTTC. Its translation: CASSLATGGGYEQYF.

V usage is TRBV27 and J usage is TRBJ2-1; 15 nucleotides line up with TRBD2. V shed 6 bases and J 7 bases; nucleotides not matched to a gene: 16. The CDR3 is 19 residues long. Germline V gives CDR1 MNHEY, CDR2 SMNVEV (reference sequence). Written as DNA, the CDR3 is TGTGCCAGCAGCTCCTCGCCCCCGGGACTAGCGGGGGGAGTAAATGAGCAGTTCTTC. It yields the protein CASSSSPPGLAGGVNEQFF.

This clone turned up a few times. The chain couples TRBV14 to TRBJ1-2; D is unresolved. Trimming stripped 1 base from V and 4 bases from J, with 16 bases between. The CDR3 spans 16 residues. CDR1 is SGHDN, CDR2 FVKESK, per germline. In nucleotides, the CDR3 is TGTGCCAGCAGCCAAGTTTTCCAGACGAGGATCTATGGCTACACCTTC. It specifies CASSQVFQTRIYGYTF. The whole variable domain, filled in from reference TRBV14 and TRBJ1-2, reads EAGVTQFPSHSVIEKGQTVTLRCDPISGHDNLYWYRRVMGKEIKFLLHFVKESKQDESGMPNNRFLAERTGGTYSTLKVQPAELEDSGVYFCASSQVFQTRIYGYTFGSGTRLTVV.

The rearrangement uses TRBV4-1 and TRBJ1-2; perhaps TRBD1 as D (6 bases). Germline-derived CDR1 and CDR2 are MGHRA and YSYEKL. The length of the CDR3 is 16 residues. Trimming removed 2 bases from V and 0 bases from J, with 13 bases in between. CDR3 nucleotides: TGCGCCAGCAGCCAATCGGACAGCCGAGCTAACTATGGCTACACCTTC. Translation gives CASSQSDSRANYGYTF.

This chain joins TRBV30 and TRBJ1-2; perhaps TRBD1 as D (6 bases). With 1 base removed from V and 1 base from J, the gap between germline ends came to 19 bases. Germline CDR1 reads GTSNPN; CDR2 reads SVGIG (reference sequence). The length of the CDR3 is 17 residues. The CDR3 is CAWSGSWDISFNYGYTF. The CDR3, as DNA: TGTGCCTGGAGTGGGAGCTGGGACATCTCTTTTAACTATGGCTACACCTTC.

The chain carries TRBV5-1 and TRBJ2-3, with D tentatively TRBD2 (6 bases). The CDR3 spans 16 residues. V lost 0 bases to trimming and J lost 2 bases, with 13 bases between them. CDR1 is SGHRS, CDR2 YFSETQ, per germline. CDR3 loop: CASSLGHGGNTDTQYF. CDR3 nucleotide sequence: TGCGCCAGCAGCTTGGGACACGGGGGAAACACAGATACGCAGTATTTT.

The CDR3 DNA follows: TGCAGCGCTGCCGGGACTAGCGGGGGACGCACAGATACGCAGTATTTT. The encoded protein is CSAAGTSGGRTDTQYF. This rearrangement joins TRBV29-1 to TRBJ2-3; 14 positions match TRBD2. The junction had 7 bases not matched to a gene; V was cut back by 7 bases and J by 1 base. The V gene's germline CDR1 is SQVTM and CDR2 ANQGSEA. This CDR3 is built from 16 residues.

The V gene is TRBV11-2, the J gene TRBJ2-7, with D unresolved. Germline V lookup: CDR1 SGHAT, CDR2 FQNNGV. V was shortened by 0 bases and J by 0 bases, with 6 bases between the two germline ends. The length of the CDR3 is 14 residues. The CDR3 DNA reads as TGTGCCAGCAGCTTAGAGGGCCTCTCCTACGAGCAGTACTTC. This sequence encodes CASSLEGLSYEQYF. Drawing the rest from reference TRBV11-2 and TRBJ2-7, the complete variable domain is EAGVAQSPRYKIIEKRQSVAFWCNPISGHATLYWYQQILGQGPKLLIQFQNNGVVDDSQLPKDRFSAERLKGVDSTLKIQPAKLEDSAVYLCASSLEGLSYEQYFGPGTRLTVT.

The chain combines TRBV9 with TRBJ1-2; tentatively, D is TRBD1 (5 bases). Germline V lookup: CDR1 SGDLS, CDR2 YYNGEE. V was pared by 3 bases and J by 2 bases, with 11 bases between. The CDR3 loop spans 14 amino acids. For the CDR3, the DNA is TGTGCCAGCAGCGGCCTGACAGCGAACTATGGCTACACCTTC. Translating gives CASSGLTANYGYTF.

A few counts support this clone. The rearrangement joins TRBV30 to TRBJ1-1; D gene ambiguous. CDR3 length: 11 residues. Germline V gene sequence: CDR1 GTSNPN, CDR2 SVGIG (reference sequence). Trimming took off 0 bases at V and 8 bases at J, with 7 bases between the two ends. The DNA for the CDR3 is TGTGCCTGGAGTGTACAGACGGAAGCTTTCTTT. This gives the protein CAWSVQTEAFF.